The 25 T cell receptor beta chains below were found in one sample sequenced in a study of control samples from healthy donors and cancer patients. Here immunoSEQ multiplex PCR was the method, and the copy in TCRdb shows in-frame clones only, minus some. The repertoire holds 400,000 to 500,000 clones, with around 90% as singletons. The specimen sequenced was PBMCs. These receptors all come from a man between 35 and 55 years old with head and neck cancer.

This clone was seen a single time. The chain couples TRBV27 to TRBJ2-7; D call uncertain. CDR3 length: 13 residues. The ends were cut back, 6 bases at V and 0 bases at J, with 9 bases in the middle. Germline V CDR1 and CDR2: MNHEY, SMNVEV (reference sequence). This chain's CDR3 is CASSQRFSYEQYF. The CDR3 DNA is TGTGCCAGCAGCCAGCGATTCTCCTACGAGCAGTACTTC.

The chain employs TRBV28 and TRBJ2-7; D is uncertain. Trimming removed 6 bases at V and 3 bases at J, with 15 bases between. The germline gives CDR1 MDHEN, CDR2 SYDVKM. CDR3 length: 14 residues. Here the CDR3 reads CASRPPGKGYEQYF. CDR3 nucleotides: TGTGCCAGCAGACCCCCGGGCAAGGGCTACGAGCAGTACTTC.

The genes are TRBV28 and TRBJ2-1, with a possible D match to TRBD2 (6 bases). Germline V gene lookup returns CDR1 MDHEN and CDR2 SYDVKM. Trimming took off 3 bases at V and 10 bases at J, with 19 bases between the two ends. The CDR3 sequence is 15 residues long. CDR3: CASSFRGYSGLEQFF. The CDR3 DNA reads TGTGCCAGCAGTTTTCGAGGCTATAGCGGTTTAGAGCAGTTCTTC.

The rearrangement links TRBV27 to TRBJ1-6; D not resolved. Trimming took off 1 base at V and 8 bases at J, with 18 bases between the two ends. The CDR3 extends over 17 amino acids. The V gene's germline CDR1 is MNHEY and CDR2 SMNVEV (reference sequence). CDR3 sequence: CASSLYPLRLGDSPLHF. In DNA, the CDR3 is TGTGCCAGCAGTTTATACCCCCTCAGGCTGGGAGATTCACCCCTCCACTTT.

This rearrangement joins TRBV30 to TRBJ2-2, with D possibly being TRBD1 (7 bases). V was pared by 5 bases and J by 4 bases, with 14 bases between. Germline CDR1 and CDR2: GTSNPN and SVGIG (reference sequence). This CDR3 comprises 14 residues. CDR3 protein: CAWRRQGGTGELFF. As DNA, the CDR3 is TGTGCCTGGCGTAGACAGGGAGGCACCGGGGAGCTGTTTTTT.

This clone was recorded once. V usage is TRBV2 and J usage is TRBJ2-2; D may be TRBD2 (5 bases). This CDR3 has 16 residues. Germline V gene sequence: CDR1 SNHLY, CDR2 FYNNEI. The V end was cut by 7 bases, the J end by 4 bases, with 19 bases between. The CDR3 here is CASTRLGERITGELFF. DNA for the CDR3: TGTGCCAGCACTCGACTCGGGGAACGGATCACCGGGGAGCTGTTTTTT.

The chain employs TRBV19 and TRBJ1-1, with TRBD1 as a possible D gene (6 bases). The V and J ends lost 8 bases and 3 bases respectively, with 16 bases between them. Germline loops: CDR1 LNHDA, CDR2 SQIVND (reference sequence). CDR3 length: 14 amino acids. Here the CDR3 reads CASETQGSHTEAFF. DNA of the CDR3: TGTGCCAGTGAAACACAGGGTTCTCACACTGAAGCTTTCTTT.

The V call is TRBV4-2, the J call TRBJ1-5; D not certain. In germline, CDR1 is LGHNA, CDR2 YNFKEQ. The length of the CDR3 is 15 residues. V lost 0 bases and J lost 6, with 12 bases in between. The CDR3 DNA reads TGTGCCAGCAGCCAAGATTGGTCTGGAAGTCAGCCCCAGCATTTT. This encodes CASSQDWSGSQPQHF.

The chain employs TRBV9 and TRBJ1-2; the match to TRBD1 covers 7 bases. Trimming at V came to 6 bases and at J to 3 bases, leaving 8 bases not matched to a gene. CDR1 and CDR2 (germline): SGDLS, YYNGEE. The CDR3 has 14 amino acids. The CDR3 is CASTRDRVDYGYTF. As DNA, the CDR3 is TGTGCCAGCACCAGGGACAGAGTAGACTATGGCTACACCTTC.

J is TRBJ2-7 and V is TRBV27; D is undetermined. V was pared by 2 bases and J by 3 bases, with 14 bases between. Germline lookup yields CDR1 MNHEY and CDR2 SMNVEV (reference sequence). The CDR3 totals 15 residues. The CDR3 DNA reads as TGTGCCAGCAGTTTAGCGGCAGGCCCAGACTACGAGCAGTACTTC. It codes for CASSLAAGPDYEQYF.

CDR3 sequence: CASSKGGKYNEQFF. CDR3 in DNA: TGTGCCAGTAGTAAGGGAGGGAAATACAATGAGCAGTTCTTC. The chain recombines TRBV19 with TRBJ2-1; 7 bases agree with TRBD2. The V gene end was trimmed by 4 bases and the J gene end by 4 bases; junction bases not matched to a gene: 4. In germline, CDR1 is LNHDA, CDR2 SQIVND (reference sequence). The CDR3 is 14 residues long. The full variable domain, completed using reference TRBV19 and TRBJ2-1, is DGGITQSPKYLFRKEGQNVTLSCEQNLNHDAMYWYRQDPGQGLRLIYYSQIVNDFQKGDIAEGYSVSREKKESFPLTVTSAQKNPTAFYLCASSKGGKYNEQFFGPGTRLTVL.

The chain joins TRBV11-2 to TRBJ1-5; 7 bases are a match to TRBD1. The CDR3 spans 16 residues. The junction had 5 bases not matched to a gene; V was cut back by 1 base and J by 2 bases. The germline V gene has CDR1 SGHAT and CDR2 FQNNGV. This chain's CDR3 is CASSLGHRGGNQPQHF. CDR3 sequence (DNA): TGTGCCAGCAGCTTAGGTCACAGGGGTGGCAATCAGCCCCAGCATTTT.

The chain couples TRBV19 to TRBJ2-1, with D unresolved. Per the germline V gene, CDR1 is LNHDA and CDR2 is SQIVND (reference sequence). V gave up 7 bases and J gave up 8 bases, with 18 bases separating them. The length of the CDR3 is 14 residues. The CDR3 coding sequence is TGTGCCAGTAAAAGGTGGCTCTCTTCCCATGAGCAGTTCTTC. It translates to CASKRWLSSHEQFF.

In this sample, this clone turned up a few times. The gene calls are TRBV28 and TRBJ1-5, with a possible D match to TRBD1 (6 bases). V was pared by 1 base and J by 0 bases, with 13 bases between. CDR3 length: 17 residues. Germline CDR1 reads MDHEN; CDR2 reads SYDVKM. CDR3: CASSLYTGSLSNQPQHF. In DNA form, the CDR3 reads TGTGCCAGCAGTTTATACACAGGGAGTCTTAGCAATCAGCCCCAGCATTTT.

The CDR3 sequence: CASSPSGDRDYGYTF. CDR3 sequence (DNA): TGTGCCAGCAGCCCATCAGGGGACCGGGATTATGGCTACACCTTC. This chain uses TRBV6-5 with TRBJ1-2, with D perhaps TRBD1 (6 bases). This CDR3 contains 15 residues. V was pared by 6 bases and J by 5 bases, with 19 bases between. Germline V gene sequence: CDR1 MNHEY, CDR2 SVGAGI.

CDR3: CASSWRGPRSQPQHF. In DNA, the CDR3 is TGTGCCAGCAGTTGGCGGGGACCGAGGAGCCAGCCCCAGCATTTT. This chain joins TRBV28 and TRBJ1-5; perhaps TRBD1 as D (5 bases). The germline V and J ends were trimmed by 4 bases and 7 bases, with 17 bases remaining between them. The CDR3 contains 15 residues. Germline V gives CDR1 MDHEN, CDR2 SYDVKM. Drawing the rest from reference TRBV28 and TRBJ1-5, the complete variable domain is DVKVTQSSRYLVKRTGEKVFLECVQDMDHENMFWYRQDPGLGLRLIYFSYDVKMKEKGDIPEGYSVSREKKERFSLILESASTNQTSMYLCASSWRGPRSQPQHFGDGTRLSIL.

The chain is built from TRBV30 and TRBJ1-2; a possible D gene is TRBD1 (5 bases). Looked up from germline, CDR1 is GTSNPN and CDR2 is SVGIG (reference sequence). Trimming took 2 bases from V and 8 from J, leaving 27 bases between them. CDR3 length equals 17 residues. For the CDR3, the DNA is TGTGCCTGGAGTCTAACCGGGACTTTAAGTTTAAGGGTCGGCTACACCTTC. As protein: CAWSLTGTLSLRVGYTF.

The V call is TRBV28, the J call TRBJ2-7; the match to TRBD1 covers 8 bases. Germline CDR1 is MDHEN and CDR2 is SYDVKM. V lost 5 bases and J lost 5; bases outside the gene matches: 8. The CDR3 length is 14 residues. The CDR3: CASSGIRGRDEQYF. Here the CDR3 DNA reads TGTGCCAGCAGTGGCATCAGGGGGCGGGACGAGCAGTACTTC.

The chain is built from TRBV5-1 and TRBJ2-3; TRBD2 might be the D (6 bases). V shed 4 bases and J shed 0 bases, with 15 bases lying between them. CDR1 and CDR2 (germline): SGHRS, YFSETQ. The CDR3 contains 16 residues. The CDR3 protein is CASSGGESLSTDTQYF. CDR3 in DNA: TGCGCCAGCAGCGGCGGGGAATCCCTAAGCACAGATACGCAGTATTTT.

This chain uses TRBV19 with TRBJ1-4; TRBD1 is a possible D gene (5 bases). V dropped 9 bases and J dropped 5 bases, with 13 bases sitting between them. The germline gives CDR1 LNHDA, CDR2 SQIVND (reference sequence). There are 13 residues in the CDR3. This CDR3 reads CASGQGRNEKLFF. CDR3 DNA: TGTGCCAGCGGGCAGGGCCGAAATGAAAAACTGTTTTTT.

The CDR3 loop reads CASSLMGQNYEQYF. The CDR3, as DNA: TGTGCCAGCAGCTTAATGGGACAGAACTACGAGCAGTACTTC. The chain employs TRBV7-9 and TRBJ2-7; 7 bases are a match to TRBD1. The V gene end was trimmed by 2 bases and the J gene end by 3 bases; junction bases not matched to a gene: 4. The CDR3 loop spans 14 amino acids. Germline CDR1 and CDR2: SEHNR and FQNEAQ (reference sequence). The whole variable domain, remainder taken from reference TRBV7-9 and TRBJ2-7, is DTGVSQNPRHKITKRGQNVTFRCDPISEHNRLYWYRQTLGQGPEFLTYFQNEAQLEKSRLLSDRFSAERPKGSFSTLEIQRTEQGDSAMYLCASSLMGQNYEQYFGPGTRLTVT.

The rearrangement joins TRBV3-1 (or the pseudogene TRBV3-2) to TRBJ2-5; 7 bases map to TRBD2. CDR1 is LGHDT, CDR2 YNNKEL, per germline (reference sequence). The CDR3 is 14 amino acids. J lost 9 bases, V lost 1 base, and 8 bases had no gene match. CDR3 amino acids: CASSQVRAGKAQYF. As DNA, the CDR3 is TGTGCCAGCAGCCAAGTAAGAGCGGGAAAGGCCCAGTACTTC.

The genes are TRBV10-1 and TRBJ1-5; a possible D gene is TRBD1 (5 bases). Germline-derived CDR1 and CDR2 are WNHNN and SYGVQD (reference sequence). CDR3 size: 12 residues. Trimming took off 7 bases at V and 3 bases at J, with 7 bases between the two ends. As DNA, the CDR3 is TGCGCCAGCAAAGGGGTCAATCAGCCCCAGCATTTT. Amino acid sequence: CASKGVNQPQHF.

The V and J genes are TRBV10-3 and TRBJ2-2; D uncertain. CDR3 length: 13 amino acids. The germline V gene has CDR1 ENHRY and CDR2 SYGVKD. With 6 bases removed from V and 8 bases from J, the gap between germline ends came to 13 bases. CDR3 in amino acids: CAIRGMGLGELFF. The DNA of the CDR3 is TGTGCCATCAGAGGAATGGGGTTAGGGGAGCTGTTTTTT.

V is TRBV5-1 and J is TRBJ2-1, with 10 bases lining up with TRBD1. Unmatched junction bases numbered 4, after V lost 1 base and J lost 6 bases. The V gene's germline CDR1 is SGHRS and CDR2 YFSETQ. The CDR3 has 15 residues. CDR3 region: CASSLRQGAGNEQFF. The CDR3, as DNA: TGCGCCAGCAGCTTGAGACAGGGGGCGGGCAATGAGCAGTTCTTC.